The present T cell receptor beta chain was sequenced within a study of cytotoxic CD8 clonotypes in ibrutinib-treated CLL. Remarks on this clone: Antigen specificity is unknown.

This CDR3 is 15 amino acids long. V was clipped by 4 bases and J by 0 bases, with 12 bases between them. From germline, CDR1 is SQVTM and CDR2 ANQGSEA. Whole-study findings and limits: Having risen at ibrutinib response, clonality had fallen back toward baseline by progression.

The method was immunoSEQ multiplex PCR; TCRdb's version includes in-frame clones alone and lacks a portion of them. The sample records some 92,000 clones, approximately 77% being singletons. The receptor was isolated from a human donor with chronic lymphocytic leukemia. Sample: PBMCs, taken after 24 months of ibrutinib treatment. The chain couples TRBV29-1 to TRBJ2-2; D gene uncertain. CDR3: CSVVPSFTNTGELFF. CDR3 nucleotides: TGCAGCGTTGTTCCCAGTTTTACGAACACCGGGGAGCTGTTTTTT.